This T cell receptor beta chain is from a study of T cell changes during pregnancy in multiple sclerosis. Assay: immunoSEQ multiplex PCR; the TCRdb copy retains only in-frame clones and omits some. The repertoire holds about 100,000 clones, with approximately 93% as singletons. Trimming pared 0 bases from V and 2 bases from J, leaving 12 bases between. The CDR3 extends over 15 amino acids. Germline CDR1 and CDR2: SGDLS and YYNGEE. This chain connects TRBV9 to TRBJ2-7, with a possible D match to TRBD2 (5 bases). The sequence came from a female donor with multiple sclerosis, enrolled in a pregnancy study. Sequencing used peripheral blood, obtained after pregnancy. In DNA form, the CDR3 reads TGTGCCAGCAGCGTAGTTGCGGGCCCGGCCTACGAGCAGTACTTC. Its translation is CASSVVAGPAYEQYF.